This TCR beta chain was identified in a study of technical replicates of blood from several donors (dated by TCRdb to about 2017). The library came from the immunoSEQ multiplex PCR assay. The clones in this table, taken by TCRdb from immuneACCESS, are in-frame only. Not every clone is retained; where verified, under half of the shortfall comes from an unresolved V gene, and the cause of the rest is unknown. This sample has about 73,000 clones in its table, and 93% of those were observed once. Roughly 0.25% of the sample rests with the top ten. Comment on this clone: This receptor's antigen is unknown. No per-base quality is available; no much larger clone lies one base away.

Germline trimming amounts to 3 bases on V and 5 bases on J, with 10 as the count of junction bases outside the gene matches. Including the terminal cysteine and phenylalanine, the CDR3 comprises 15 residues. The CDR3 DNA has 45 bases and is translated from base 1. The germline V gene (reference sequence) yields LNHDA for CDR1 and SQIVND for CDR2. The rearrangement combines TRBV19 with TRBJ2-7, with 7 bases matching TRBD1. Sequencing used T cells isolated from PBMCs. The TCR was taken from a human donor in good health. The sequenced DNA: TGTGCCAGTAGTATGACAGGGCGAGTCTCGGACGAGCAGTACTTC. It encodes CASSMTGRVSDEQYF.